What follows is one T cell receptor beta chain and its context. The CDR3 has 13 residues. The germline V gene encodes CDR1 SNHLY and CDR2 FYNNEI. The V end was cut by 6 bases, the J end by 2 bases, with 10 bases between. Sample time point: pre-treatment baseline. TCRdb's copy holds only in-frame clones and misses some; the assay was immunoSEQ multiplex PCR. The repertoire holds about 22,000 clones, with roughly 90% as singletons. These data originate in a study of blood T cell dynamics during melanoma immunotherapy. The genes are TRBV2 and TRBJ1-1, with D maybe TRBD1 (5 bases). The material was blood, obtained from a patient treated with checkpoint blockade. The origin of this receptor is a human donor with melanoma. CDR3 bases: TGTGCCAGCAGCAGGGATACAAACACTGAAGCTTTCTTT. Amino acids: CASSRDTNTEAFF.